This entry lists 27 T cell receptor beta chains sequenced from one sample in a study of cytomegalovirus exposure and HLA in healthy donors. Sequencing used immunoSEQ multiplex PCR; TCRdb keeps in-frame clones, though not all of them. The table has about 350,000 clones, around 90% seen once. Sequencing was carried out using PBMCs. The receptor set was obtained from a woman in her thirties in good health and CMV-seropositive.

The V gene is TRBV28, the J gene TRBJ1-6, with 9 bases matching TRBD1. Germline-derived CDR1 and CDR2 are MDHEN and SYDVKM. The CDR3 spans 17 residues. Trimming removed 7 bases from V and 0 bases from J; junction bases left unmatched: 7. The CDR3 DNA reads as TGTGCCAGCACCCCGACAGGGGGAAGCTCCTATAATTCACCCCTCCACTTT. Translating it yields CASTPTGGSSYNSPLHF.

V gene TRBV29-1 combines with J gene TRBJ2-2, with D possibly matching TRBD1 (5 bases). The CDR3 covers 12 residues. Trimming left V 2 bases short and J 6 bases short, with 7 bases between. The germline gives CDR1 SQVTM, CDR2 ANQGSEA. The CDR3 region has the DNA TGCAGCGTTGAACAGGGTCCCGGGGAGCTGTTTTTT. This sequence encodes CSVEQGPGELFF.

Here the CDR3 reads CASSSTDRVINGYTF. Here the CDR3 DNA reads TGTGCCAGCAGTTCTACGGACAGGGTTATTAATGGCTACACCTTC. The chain recombines TRBV27 with TRBJ1-2; TRBD1 aligns across 8 bases. Germline trimming cut 4 bases from V and 6 bases from J; bases unmatched to any gene: 10. Germline V lookup: CDR1 MNHEY, CDR2 SMNVEV (reference sequence). This CDR3 contains 15 residues.

V gene TRBV5-6 combines with J gene TRBJ1-2; TRBD1 aligns across 8 bases. Germline CDR1 reads SGHDT; CDR2 reads YYEEEE. The length of the CDR3 is 15 residues. V dropped 1 base and J dropped 4; count of bases not matched to a gene: 6. DNA for the CDR3: TGTGCCAGCAGCTTGCAGGGGGCGCCCGTCTATGGCTACACCTTC. Protein product: CASSLQGAPVYGYTF. Drawing the rest from reference TRBV5-6 and TRBJ1-2, the complete variable domain is DAGVTQSPTHLIKTRGQQVTLRCSPKSGHDTVSWYQQALGQGPQFIFQYYEEEERQRGNFPDRFSGHQFPNYSSELNVNALLLGDSALYLCASSLQGAPVYGYTFGSGTRLTVV.

This clone was detected only once. V gene TRBV7-2 combines with J gene TRBJ1-1; TRBD1 might be the D (5 bases). V lost 5 bases and J 4 bases, leaving 11 bases between the germline ends. This CDR3 has 13 amino acids. The germline V gene encodes CDR1 SGHTA and CDR2 FQGNSA. CDR3 loop: CASSHDGGTEAFF. In DNA, the CDR3 is TGTGCCAGCAGCCATGACGGGGGCACTGAAGCTTTCTTT.

This chain connects TRBV23-1 to TRBJ2-1; 8 nucleotides line up with TRBD1. TRBV23-1 is classed as an ORF, of uncertain function. The V gene end was trimmed by 3 bases and the J gene end by 6 bases; junction bases not matched to a gene: 13. The CDR3 extends over 17 amino acids. The CDR3 DNA reads as TGCGCCAGCAGTCAGCTCCACCGCAGGACAGGGTCCAATGAGCAGTTCTTC. Encoded protein: CASSQLHRRTGSNEQFF.

The rearrangement joins TRBV6-1 to TRBJ2-7; TRBD2 is a possible D gene (5 bases). With 7 bases removed from V and 2 bases from J, the gap between germline ends came to 15 bases. The CDR3 sequence is 14 residues long. The germline V gene has CDR1 MNHNS and CDR2 SASEGT. CDR3 sequence reads: CASKTSGMTYEQYF. CDR3 DNA: TGTGCCAGCAAAACGAGCGGAATGACCTACGAGCAGTACTTC.

The rearrangement uses TRBV15 and TRBJ2-4, with 8 bases aligning to TRBD1. Per the germline V gene, CDR1 is LNHNV and CDR2 is YYDKDF (reference sequence). V lost 3 bases, J lost 8 bases, and 6 bases stayed unmatched. The CDR3 sequence is 14 residues long. This CDR3 is CATSSRGTGDIQYF. The CDR3 DNA sequence: TGTGCCACCAGCAGCAGGGGGACAGGCGACATTCAGTACTTC.

V usage is TRBV5-4 and J usage is TRBJ2-1, with 12 bases identical to TRBD2. CDR1 SGHNT and CDR2 YYREEE come from the germline V gene (reference sequence). CDR3 length equals 14 residues. V lost 6 bases to trimming and J lost 5 bases; unmatched junction nucleotides: 3. The CDR3 region has the DNA TGTGCCAGCAACCGACTAGCGGGGGACAATGAGCAGTTCTTC. Protein sequence: CASNRLAGDNEQFF.

V gene TRBV20-1 combines with J gene TRBJ1-5; D unclear. Per the germline V gene, CDR1 is DFQATT and CDR2 is SNEGSKA (reference sequence). V shed 6 bases and J shed 11 bases, with 11 bases lying between them. The CDR3 extends over 10 amino acids. The CDR3 loop is CSAQTESQHF. As DNA, the CDR3 is TGCAGTGCCCAAACTGAGTCCCAGCATTTT.

The chain uses TRBV6-5 and TRBJ2-5; 7 bases map to TRBD1. Germline V gives CDR1 MNHEY, CDR2 SVGAGI. This CDR3 region has 15 residues. Unmatched junction bases numbered 11, after V lost 6 bases and J lost 4 bases. As DNA, the CDR3 is TGTGCCAGCAGAAGACCTCAGGGGGACGGAGAGACCCAGTACTTC. This gives the protein CASRRPQGDGETQYF.

The chain carries TRBV7-3 and TRBJ1-2, with D perhaps TRBD1 (5 bases). Germline CDR1 reads SGHTA; CDR2 reads FQGTGA. V lost 5 bases and J lost 7, with 17 bases in between. The CDR3 is 14 residues long. The CDR3: CASSPGDYYGGYTF. Here the CDR3 DNA reads TGTGCCAGCAGCCCCGGGGACTATTACGGTGGCTACACCTTC.

CDR3 protein: CASSPKASDTQYF. The CDR3 DNA is TGTGCCAGCTCACCAAAGGCGTCAGATACGCAGTATTTT. The rearrangement uses TRBV18 and TRBJ2-3; D call uncertain. The CDR3 is 13 amino acids. V lost 2 bases, J lost 4 bases, and 7 bases lay in between. Per the germline V gene, CDR1 is KGHSH and CDR2 is LQKENI.

The chain employs TRBV30 and TRBJ2-1; D is unclear. V was shortened by 2 bases and J by 5 bases, with 10 bases between the two germline ends. This CDR3 is 13 amino acids long. CDR1 is GTSNPN, CDR2 SVGIG, per germline (reference sequence). CDR3 sequence (DNA): TGTGCCTGGAGTTATGGCAGAAACAATGAGCAGTTCTTC. It yields the protein CAWSYGRNNEQFF.

The DNA for the CDR3 is TGTGCCAGCAGTTCAGTAGGGAATGAGCAGTTCTTC. Amino acid sequence: CASSSVGNEQFF. The gene calls are TRBV28 and TRBJ2-1; D unresolved. Germline CDR1 MDHEN, CDR2 SYDVKM. CDR3 size: 12 residues. V was trimmed by 4 bases and J by 7 bases, leaving 8 bases between them.

This clone was observed a few times. The chain joins TRBV5-4 to TRBJ2-7, with D possibly matching TRBD1 (5 bases). This CDR3 comprises 14 residues. The V end lost 1 base, the J end lost 2 bases, and 10 bases lay between the germline ends. CDR1 is SGHNT, CDR2 YYREEE, per germline (reference sequence). The CDR3 DNA reads TGTGCCAGCAGCTTGTCTGGGGCAGCCTACGAGCAGTACTTC. Its translation: CASSLSGAAYEQYF.

The genes are TRBV29-1 and TRBJ2-7; possibly TRBD2 for D (5 bases). Trimming took 6 bases from V and 3 from J, leaving 9 bases between them. The CDR3 consists of 11 residues. The germline V gene has CDR1 SQVTM and CDR2 ANQGSEA. The CDR3 region has the DNA TGCAGCGTCTCCGGACTCTACGAGCAGTACTTC. Translated, it gives CSVSGLYEQYF.

The V gene is TRBV4-3, the J gene TRBJ2-3, with 8 positions matching TRBD2. This CDR3 is built from 16 residues. Germline CDR1 is LGHNA and CDR2 is YSLEER. Unmatched junction bases numbered 7, after V lost 2 bases and J lost 3 bases. This CDR3 reads CASSQSSGTYTDTQYF. In DNA form, the CDR3 reads TGCGCCAGCAGCCAAAGTAGCGGGACTTATACAGATACGCAGTATTTT.

The CDR3 here is CASSLGLLDEQYF. CDR3 DNA sequence: TGTGCCAGCAGCTTGGGTCTCCTGGACGAGCAGTACTTC. The V gene is TRBV5-6, the J gene TRBJ2-7; D is unclear. This CDR3 has 13 amino acids. Germline V gives CDR1 SGHDT, CDR2 YYEEEE. V lost 0 bases and J lost 5, with 9 bases in between.

The chain recombines TRBV4-2 with TRBJ2-5; no clear D. Germline V gives CDR1 LGHNA, CDR2 YNFKEQ. CDR3 length equals 15 residues. With 2 bases removed from V and 7 bases from J, the gap between germline ends came to 17 bases. CDR3 region: CASSQIQGPSRTQYF. The CDR3 DNA follows: TGTGCCAGCAGCCAAATACAAGGCCCCTCGAGGACCCAGTACTTC.

The genes are TRBV18 and TRBJ1-3; TRBD1 matches at 8 bases. V shed 3 bases and J 0 bases; nucleotides not matched to a gene: 4. The germline gives CDR1 KGHSH, CDR2 LQKENI. The CDR3 extends over 16 amino acids. CDR3 nucleotides: TGTGCCAGCTCACCGGGACAGGCCAGCTCTGGAAACACCATATATTTT. This encodes CASSPGQASSGNTIYF.

The V gene is TRBV7-3, the J gene TRBJ2-6; a weak D match, TRBD1 (6 bases). This CDR3 region has 16 residues. V shed 5 bases and J shed 0 bases, with 11 bases lying between them. Germline assignment: CDR1 SGHTA and CDR2 FQGTGA. Here the CDR3 reads CASSEGTISGANVLTF. The CDR3 DNA follows: TGTGCCAGCAGCGAGGGGACAATCTCTGGGGCCAACGTCCTGACTTTC.

The chain joins TRBV28 to TRBJ1-2; TRBD1 aligns across 8 bases. The trim removed 10 bases at V and 2 bases at J, leaving 15 bases unmatched. The CDR3 is 16 amino acids. Germline V gene sequence: CDR1 MDHEN, CDR2 SYDVKM. CDR3 DNA: TGTGCCATCGCCCCACTACCCAGGACAGGGAACTATGGCTACACCTTC. Protein product: CAIAPLPRTGNYGYTF.

The J gene is TRBJ1-5, the V gene TRBV27; tentative D call: TRBD1 (6 bases). Germline lookup yields CDR1 MNHEY and CDR2 SMNVEV (reference sequence). Trimming left V 6 bases short and J 0 bases short, with 12 bases between. This CDR3 spans 15 amino acids. The CDR3 here is CASRKTGYSNQPQHF. CDR3 coding DNA: TGTGCCAGCAGAAAGACAGGCTATAGCAATCAGCCCCAGCATTTT.

The chain uses TRBV5-5 and TRBJ1-1; 7 bases are a match to TRBD1. The germline V gene encodes CDR1 SGHKS and CDR2 YYEKEE (reference sequence). The trim removed 2 bases at V and 5 bases at J, leaving 3 bases unmatched. The CDR3 is 13 residues long. CDR3 coding DNA: TGTGCCAGCAGCTTACAGGGGTGGACTGAAGCTTTCTTT. Translated: CASSLQGWTEAFF.

Comment on this clone: Sequence at one end of the junction differs from germline and may be a read error. The chain couples TRBV7-3 to TRBJ2-2, with TRBD2 matching 9 bases. Germline V gene lookup returns CDR1 SGHTA and CDR2 FQGTGA. The CDR3 is 15 amino acids. The CDR3 DNA is TGCGCCAGCAGTTGGACTAGCGCTGACACCGGGGAGCTGTTTTTT. It translates to CASSWTSADTGELFF.

This clone showed up just once. J is TRBJ2-1 and V is TRBV7-9, with TRBD2 matching 8 bases. Germline V CDR1 and CDR2: SEHNR, FQNEAQ (reference sequence). The CDR3 loop spans 19 amino acids. V was pared by 0 bases and J by 4 bases, with 14 bases of the junction left unmatched. The CDR3 loop is CASSLALGRVSGIYNEQFF. The CDR3 DNA follows: TGTGCCAGCAGCTTAGCGCTGGGGCGAGTTAGCGGGATATACAATGAGCAGTTCTTC.